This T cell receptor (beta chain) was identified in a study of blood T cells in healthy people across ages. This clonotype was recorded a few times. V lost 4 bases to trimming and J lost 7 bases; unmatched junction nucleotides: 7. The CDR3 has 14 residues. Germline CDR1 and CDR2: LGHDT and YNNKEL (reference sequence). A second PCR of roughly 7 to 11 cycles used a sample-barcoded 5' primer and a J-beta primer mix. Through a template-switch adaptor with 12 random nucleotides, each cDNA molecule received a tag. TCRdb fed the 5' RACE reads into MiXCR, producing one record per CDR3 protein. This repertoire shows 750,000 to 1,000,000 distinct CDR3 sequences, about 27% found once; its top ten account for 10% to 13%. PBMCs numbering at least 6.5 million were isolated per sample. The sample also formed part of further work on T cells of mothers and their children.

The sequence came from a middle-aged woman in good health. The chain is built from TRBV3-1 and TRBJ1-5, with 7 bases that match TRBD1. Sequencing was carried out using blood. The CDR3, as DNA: TGTGCCAGCAGCCGCGGGACAGTTCGACAGCCCCAGCATTTT. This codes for CASSRGTVRQPQHF.